The 23 T cell receptor beta chains below come from one sample, sequenced in a study of blood T cell repertoires in COVID-19. Repertoires were generated with immunoSEQ multiplex PCR, while TCRdb's copy carries only in-frame clones and drops some. This table has 150,000 to 200,000 clones, roughly nine tenths appearing once. The specimen was peripheral blood. These receptors all come from a man aged 18 to 35 with acute or convalescent COVID-19.

The V and J genes are TRBV28 and TRBJ1-5; D gene ambiguous. Germline V CDR1 and CDR2: MDHEN, SYDVKM. This CDR3 comprises 13 residues. The V end lost 4 bases, the J end lost 7 bases, and 11 bases lay between the germline ends. The CDR3 DNA follows: TGTGCCAGCAGTTGGGAGAGACGGCAGCCCCAGCATTTT. Its translation: CASSWERRQPQHF.

This clone was detected a few times. The V and J genes are TRBV5-1 and TRBJ1-2, with D possibly TRBD1 on 6 matching bases. CDR3 length equals 12 residues. V was clipped by 7 bases and J by 1 base, with 8 bases between them. CDR1 and CDR2 (germline): SGHRS, YFSETQ. The CDR3 spells CASRTDNYGYTF. For the CDR3, the DNA is TGCGCCAGCCGGACAGATAACTATGGCTACACCTTC.

This chain links TRBV15 with TRBJ1-5, with TRBD1 identical over 8 bases. The CDR3 is 14 amino acids. CDR1 is LNHNV, CDR2 YYDKDF, per germline (reference sequence). Trimming removed 8 bases from V and 4 bases from J; junction bases left unmatched: 7. CDR3 residues: CATGEDRDNQPQHF. CDR3 sequence (DNA): TGTGCCACCGGGGAGGACAGGGATAATCAGCCCCAGCATTTT.

V usage is TRBV15 and J usage is TRBJ1-1, with TRBD1 matching 9 bases. V was clipped by 4 bases and J by 5 bases; unmatched bases: 8. CDR3 length: 15 amino acids. Germline CDR1 LNHNV, CDR2 YYDKDF (reference sequence). The CDR3 sequence: CATSTRQGGSTEAFF. The CDR3 DNA follows: TGTGCCACCAGCACTCGACAGGGGGGCTCTACTGAAGCTTTCTTT.

This clone was detected once. The chain joins TRBV24-1 to TRBJ1-1; D is perhaps TRBD1 (5 bases). Germline V gives CDR1 KGHDR, CDR2 SFDVKD. CDR3 length equals 13 residues. V dropped 0 bases and J dropped 7 bases, with 8 bases sitting between them. The CDR3 sequence: CATSDLSGYEAFF. The DNA for the CDR3 is TGTGCCACCAGTGATTTGTCAGGGTATGAAGCTTTCTTT.

The DNA of the CDR3 is TGTGCCAGTAGTAACACAGGGATGTACGCTGAAGCTTTCTTT. It specifies CASSNTGMYAEAFF. The chain recombines TRBV19 with TRBJ1-1, with D possibly TRBD1 on 6 matching bases. Germline-derived CDR1 and CDR2 are LNHDA and SQIVND (reference sequence). CDR3 length: 14 residues. Trimming pared 4 bases from V and 6 bases from J, leaving 15 bases between.

The gene calls are TRBV30 and TRBJ1-1, with D maybe TRBD1 (6 bases). Trimming left V 0 bases short and J 5 bases short, with 10 bases between. This CDR3 has 13 residues. Looked up from germline, CDR1 is GTSNPN and CDR2 is SVGIG (reference sequence). The CDR3 loop is CAWSVRGGTEAFF. The CDR3 bases are TGTGCCTGGAGTGTAAGGGGGGGGACTGAAGCTTTCTTT.

This chain joins TRBV4-1 and TRBJ2-3; 8 nucleotides match TRBD2. With V trimmed by 1 base and J by 1 base, 4 bases remained unmatched. The CDR3 spans 16 residues. CDR1 and CDR2 (germline): MGHRA, YSYEKL. In DNA form, the CDR3 reads TGCGCCAGCAGCCAAGCCGGGACTAGGGGCACAGATACGCAGTATTTT. Amino acids: CASSQAGTRGTDTQYF.

The chain carries TRBV6-6 and TRBJ1-6; 9 bases are a match to TRBD1. Germline assignment: CDR1 MNHNY and CDR2 SVGAGI (reference sequence). CDR3 length equals 15 residues. Trimming removed 6 bases from V and 7 bases from J; junction bases left unmatched: 7. CDR3 in amino acids: CASSRWTGDNSPLHF. The CDR3 nucleotides are TGTGCCAGCAGCCGTTGGACAGGGGACAATTCACCCCTCCACTTT.

The rearrangement links TRBV5-1 to TRBJ1-1, with D possibly being TRBD1 (6 bases). Germline V gives CDR1 SGHRS, CDR2 YFSETQ. V dropped 4 bases and J dropped 0 bases, with 13 bases sitting between them. CDR3 length: 15 residues. The CDR3 DNA follows: TGCGCCAGCAGCCAGGGACACTACATGAACACTGAAGCTTTCTTT. Its translation is CASSQGHYMNTEAFF.

Only one count was recorded for this clone. This chain joins TRBV29-1 and TRBJ1-4; possibly TRBD1 for D (6 bases). CDR3 size: 12 residues. Germline-derived CDR1 and CDR2 are SQVTM and ANQGSEA. V shed 4 bases and J shed 8 bases, with 11 bases lying between them. The CDR3 is CSVGIDREKLFF. CDR3 DNA: TGCAGCGTTGGAATCGACAGGGAAAAACTGTTTTTT.

This clone was seen a few times. The chain combines TRBV2 with TRBJ1-1; no clear D. CDR3 length equals 14 residues. Germline V gives CDR1 SNHLY, CDR2 FYNNEI. Trimming left V 3 bases short and J 3 bases short, with 11 bases between. CDR3 nucleotide sequence: TGTGCCAGCAGTGAGGAGCCCGGGGACACTGAAGCTTTCTTT. This translates into CASSEEPGDTEAFF.

This chain links TRBV28 with TRBJ2-3, with unresolved D. CDR1 and CDR2 (germline): MDHEN, SYDVKM. Between the trimmed V and J ends, which lost 5 bases and 2 bases, there was a span of 8 bases. This CDR3 spans 13 amino acids. CDR3 sequence (DNA): TGTGCCAGCAGTGACACCCCCACAGATACGCAGTATTTT. Translating gives CASSDTPTDTQYF.

The chain uses TRBV28 and TRBJ1-3; D perhaps matches TRBD1 (6 bases). With 3 bases removed from V and 4 bases from J, the gap between germline ends came to 16 bases. This CDR3 is 16 amino acids long. Germline V gene data show CDR1 as MDHEN and CDR2 as SYDVKM. DNA for the CDR3: TGTGCCAGCAGTTTCGCCGGTTACAGGGTCGGAAACACCATATATTTT. Translating gives CASSFAGYRVGNTIYF.

This sequence joins TRBV15 and TRBJ2-2; 7 positions agree with TRBD2. The germline CDR1 and CDR2 sequences are LNHNV and YYDKDF (reference sequence). This CDR3 is built from 16 residues. V lost 0 bases and J lost 5; bases outside the gene matches: 6. The DNA for the CDR3 is TGTGCCACCAGCAGAGATCCTGGCGGGGGAACCGGGGAGCTGTTTTTT. As protein: CATSRDPGGGTGELFF.

The chain carries TRBV19 and TRBJ2-3, with D possibly being TRBD1 (5 bases). There are 13 residues in the CDR3. Trimming shortened V by 0 bases and J by 10 bases, and 11 bases separated the two germline ends. Germline V gives CDR1 LNHDA, CDR2 SQIVND (reference sequence). CDR3 sequence (DNA): TGTGCCAGTAGTATAGACCGACAGAAGGCGCAGTATTTT. This encodes CASSIDRQKAQYF.

The V gene is TRBV24-1, the J gene TRBJ2-2; 9 positions agree with TRBD2. V dropped 1 base and J dropped 9; count of bases not matched to a gene: 5. CDR1 is KGHDR and CDR2 is SFDVKD in the germline V gene. The CDR3 extends over 15 amino acids. CDR3 loop: CATSDFGGGARELFF. For the CDR3, the DNA is TGTGCCACCAGTGATTTCGGCGGGGGGGCCAGGGAGCTGTTTTTT.

The rearrangement links TRBV19 to TRBJ1-5; D is uncertain. The V gene lost 7 bases and the J gene lost 1 base, with 11 bases spanning the gap. The CDR3 sequence is 14 residues long. Germline V CDR1 and CDR2: LNHDA, SQIVND (reference sequence). Here the CDR3 DNA reads TGTGCCAGTACTCAGATGGGCAGCAATCAGCCCCAGCATTTT. Translating gives CASTQMGSNQPQHF.

Here the CDR3 reads CASSTGRETYEQYF. The CDR3 DNA sequence: TGTGCCAGCAGTACAGGGAGGGAGACCTACGAGCAGTACTTC. The chain recombines TRBV6-2 or TRBV6-3 with TRBJ2-7; tentative D call: TRBD2 (7 bases). The CDR3 extends over 14 amino acids. CDR1 MNHEY and CDR2 SVGEGT come from the germline V gene. Deletions cut 5 bases from V and 2 bases from J, with 13 bases between.

This chain joins TRBV9 and TRBJ1-1; D remains unclear. Trimming removed 0 bases at V and 5 bases at J, with 11 bases between. The CDR3 loop spans 14 amino acids. The germline CDR1 and CDR2 sequences are SGDLS and YYNGEE. CDR3 amino acids: CASSVDRKFTEAFF. CDR3 in DNA: TGTGCCAGCAGCGTAGACAGAAAGTTTACTGAAGCTTTCTTT.

The genes are TRBV2 and TRBJ1-1; unclear D gene. The CDR3 has 12 residues. CDR1 SNHLY and CDR2 FYNNEI come from the germline V gene. Here the CDR3 reads CAKEGGNTEAFF. CDR3 bases: TGTGCGAAAGAGGGTGGGAACACTGAAGCTTTCTTT. Full variable domain (missing parts from reference TRBV2 and TRBJ1-1): EPEVTQTPSHQVTQMGQEVILRCVPISNHLYFYWYRQILGQKVEFLVSFYNNEISEKSEIFDDQFSVERPDGSNFTLKIRSTKLEDSAMYFCAKEGGNTEAFFGQGTRLTVV.

V is TRBV5-1 and J is TRBJ1-1; D gene uncertain. V was clipped by 5 bases and J by 0 bases, with 8 bases between them. Germline V gene lookup returns CDR1 SGHRS and CDR2 YFSETQ. The CDR3 consists of 13 residues. The CDR3 loop is CASRQSLNTEAFF. For the CDR3, the DNA is TGCGCCAGCAGACAGAGCCTGAACACTGAAGCTTTCTTT. The full variable domain, its missing parts supplied by reference TRBV5-1 and TRBJ1-1, is KAGVTQTPRYLIKTRGQQVTLSCSPISGHRSVSWYQQTPGQGLQFLFEYFSETQRNKGNFPGRFSGRQFSNSRSEMNVSTLELGDSALYLCASRQSLNTEAFFGQGTRLTVV.

The rearrangement links TRBV2 to TRBJ2-1; weak D call: TRBD1 (6 bases). V lost 7 bases to trimming and J lost 0 bases, with 16 bases between them. Per germline, CDR1 SNHLY and CDR2 FYNNEI. The CDR3 is 16 residues long. DNA for the CDR3: TGTGCCAGCACATACTCAAGGGGGAGCTCCTACAATGAGCAGTTCTTC. Protein sequence: CASTYSRGSSYNEQFF.